The rows below give T cell receptor beta chains drawn from one sample of a study of cytomegalovirus exposure and HLA in healthy donors. Libraries were prepared by immunoSEQ multiplex PCR; TCRdb keeps only in-frame clonotypes and omits some of them. The table has over 100,000 clones, around three fifths seen once; the top ten hold about 8.9%. Sequenced input: PBMCs. These receptor sequences come from a woman aged 40-49 years in good health and CMV-seropositive. Each CDR3 is given with its conserved first and last residue. A D gene is named only where the DNA matches it firmly. Size tells how often a clone was seen (once, few, many) or the class of an expanded clone, and some rows leave it out.

abundance	v_gene	j_gene	d_gene	CDR3aa	CDR3nt
few	TRBV27	TRBJ1-5	TRBD1	CASSLENRGQPQHF	TGTGCCAGCAGTTTAGAGAACAGGGGTCAGCCCCAGCATTTT
.	TRBV9	TRBJ2-7	TRBD1	CASSLGTDSYEQYF	TGTGCCAGCAGCCTCGGGACAGATAGCTACGAGCAGTACTTC
.	TRBV6-6	TRBJ2-5	TRBD2	CASSYGLVGQETQYF	TGTGCCAGCAGCTACGGACTAGTTGGTCAAGAGACCCAGTACTTC
.	TRBV7-2	TRBJ1-2	TRBD1	CASSRTGPSGYTF	TGTGCCAGCAGCCGGACAGGGCCAAGTGGCTACACCTTC
.	TRBV27	TRBJ2-7	.	CASSSPTGSSYEQYF	TGTGCCAGCAGTTCACCCACAGGGAGCTCCTACGAGCAGTACTTC
few	TRBV19	TRBJ2-7	.	CASSTWTAREQYF	TGTGCCAGTAGTACTTGGACAGCGCGCGAGCAGTACTTC
.	TRBV7-3	TRBJ2-2	TRBD2	CASSQGLAGRGAGELFF	TGTGCCAGCAGCCAGGGACTAGCGGGACGGGGGGCCGGGGAGCTGTTTTTT
.	TRBV23-1	TRBJ2-6	.	CARARTRSGANVLTF	TGCGCCAGGGCTCGTACAAGATCTGGGGCCAACGTCCTGACTTTC
.	TRBV6-4	TRBJ1-5	.	CASSGDGGSNQPQHF	TGTGCCAGCAGTGGGGACGGGGGGAGCAATCAGCCCCAGCATTTT
.	TRBV7-3	TRBJ1-3	TRBD1	CASSTGQVGNTIYF	TGTGCCAGCAGCACCGGACAGGTTGGAAACACCATATATTTT
.	TRBV18	TRBJ1-4	.	CASSLTDTSTEKLFF	TGTGCCAGCTCATTAACGGACACATCGACCGAAAAACTGTTTTTT
.	TRBV4-1	TRBJ1-6	.	CASSQEEKIAPLHF	TGCGCCAGCAGCCAAGAGGAGAAGATAGCCCCCCTCCACTTT
.	TRBV6-5	TRBJ2-2	TRBD1	CASSRTGNTGELFF	TGTGCCAGCAGCCGGACAGGGAACACCGGGGAGCTGTTTTTT
.	TRBV10-1	TRBJ2-2	.	CASSLTGFTGELFF	TGCGCCAGCAGTCTTACAGGGTTCACCGGGGAGCTGTTTTTT
.	TRBV5-6	TRBJ1-5	.	CASSFQSGDNQPQHF	TGTGCCAGCAGCTTTCAGTCAGGGGACAATCAGCCCCAGCATTTT
many	TRBV7-2	TRBJ2-7	TRBD2	CASSLERTSWNYEQYF	TGTGCCAGCAGCTTAGAAAGGACTAGTTGGAACTACGAGCAGTACTTC
once	TRBV18	TRBJ2-1	.	CASSPQDSSYNEQFF	TGTGCCAGCTCACCGCAGGACAGCTCCTACAATGAGCAGTTCTTC
.	TRBV27	TRBJ2-7	TRBD1	CASSPGQGRHEQYF	TGTGCCAGCAGTCCGGGACAGGGCCGGCACGAGCAGTACTTC
.	TRBV10-3	TRBJ1-2	TRBD1	CAISESPWTGTYGYTF	TGTGCCATCAGTGAGTCCCCATGGACAGGTACCTATGGCTACACCTTC
.	TRBV2	TRBJ1-5	.	CASSEGRDNQPQHF	TGTGCCAGCAGTGAAGGGAGGGATAATCAGCCCCAGCATTTT
once	TRBV5-1	TRBJ2-7	TRBD1	CASSLGAGQGGEQYF	TGCGCCAGCAGCTTGGGAGCGGGACAGGGTGGCGAGCAGTACTTC
.	TRBV28	TRBJ1-1	.	CASSLSLNTEAFF	TGTGCCAGCAGTTTATCATTGAACACTGAAGCTTTCTTT
.	TRBV4-1	TRBJ2-3	.	CASSQGDLAYDTDTQYF	TGCGCCAGCAGCCAAGGGGATCTAGCGTACGACACAGATACGCAGTATTTT
.	TRBV5-1	TRBJ2-5	.	CASSRQDQETQYF	TGCGCCAGCAGCAGACAGGACCAAGAGACCCAGTACTTC
.	TRBV7-9	TRBJ2-2	.	CSSSYSRPGTVPGELFF	TGTTCCAGCAGCTATAGCAGGCCAGGGACTGTTCCCGGGGAGCTGTTTTTT
.	TRBV28	TRBJ2-5	TRBD2	CASSSLAGGRETQYF	TGTGCCAGCAGTTCTCTAGCGGGAGGGCGAGAGACCCAGTACTTC
.	TRBV14	TRBJ1-2	.	CASSQGQCGYTF	TGTGCCAGCAGCCAAGGTCAGTGTGGCTACACCTTC
.	TRBV15	TRBJ1-1	.	CATSTQANTEAFF	TGTGCCACCAGCACGCAGGCGAACACTGAAGCTTTCTTT
few	TRBV15	TRBJ1-5	TRBD1	CATSRSGTGPNQPQHF	TGTGCCACCAGCAGATCGGGGACAGGTCCTAATCAGCCCCAGCATTTT
.	TRBV5-1	TRBJ1-2	TRBD1	CASSLVSGGDYGYTF	TGCGCCAGCAGCTTGGTGTCAGGGGGCGACTATGGCTACACCTTC